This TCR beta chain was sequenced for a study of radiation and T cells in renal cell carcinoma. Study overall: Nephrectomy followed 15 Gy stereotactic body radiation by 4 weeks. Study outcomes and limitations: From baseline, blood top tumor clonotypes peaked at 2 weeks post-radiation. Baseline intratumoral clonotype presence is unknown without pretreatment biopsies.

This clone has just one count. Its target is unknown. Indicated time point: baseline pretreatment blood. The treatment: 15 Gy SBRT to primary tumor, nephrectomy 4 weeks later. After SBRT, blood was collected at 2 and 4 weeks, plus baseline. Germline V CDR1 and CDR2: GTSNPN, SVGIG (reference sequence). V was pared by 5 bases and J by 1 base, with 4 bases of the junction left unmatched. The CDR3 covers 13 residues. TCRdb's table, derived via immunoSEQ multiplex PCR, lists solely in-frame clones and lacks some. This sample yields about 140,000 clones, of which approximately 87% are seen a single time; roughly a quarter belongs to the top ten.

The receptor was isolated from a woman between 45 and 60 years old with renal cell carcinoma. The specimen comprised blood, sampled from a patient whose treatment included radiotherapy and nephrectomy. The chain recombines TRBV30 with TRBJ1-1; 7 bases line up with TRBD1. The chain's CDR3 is CAWGRTGNTEAFF. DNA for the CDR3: TGTGCCTGGGGACGGACAGGGAACACTGAAGCTTTCTTT.